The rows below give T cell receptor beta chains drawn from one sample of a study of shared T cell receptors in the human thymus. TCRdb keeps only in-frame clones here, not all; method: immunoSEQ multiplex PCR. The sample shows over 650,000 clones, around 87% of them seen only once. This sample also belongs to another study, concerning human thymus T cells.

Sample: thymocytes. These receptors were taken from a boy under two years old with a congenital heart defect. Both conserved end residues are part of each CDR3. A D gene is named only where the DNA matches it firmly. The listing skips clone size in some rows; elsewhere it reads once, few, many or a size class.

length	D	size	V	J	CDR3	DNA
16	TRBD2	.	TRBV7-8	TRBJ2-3	CASSHELAEHTDTQYF	TGTGCCAGCAGCCACGAACTAGCGGAGCACACAGATACGCAGTATTTT
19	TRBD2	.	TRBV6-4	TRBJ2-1	CASSDGALAGGKNYNEQFF	TGTGCCAGCAGTGACGGGGCACTAGCGGGGGGAAAAAACTACAATGAGCAGTTCTTC
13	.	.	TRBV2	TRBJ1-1	CASSEQVNTEAFF	TGTGCCAGCAGTGAACAGGTGAACACTGAAGCTTTCTTT
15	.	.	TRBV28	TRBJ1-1	CASSGNGQLNTEAFF	TGTGCCAGCAGTGGGAATGGACAGCTGAACACTGAAGCTTTCTTT
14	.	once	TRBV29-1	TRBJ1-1	CSVFEGSTNTEAFF	TGCAGCGTTTTTGAGGGTTCAACGAACACTGAAGCTTTCTTT
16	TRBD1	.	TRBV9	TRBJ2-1	CASSFTGGFSYNEQFF	TGTGCCAGCAGCTTCACAGGGGGCTTCTCCTACAATGAGCAGTTCTTC
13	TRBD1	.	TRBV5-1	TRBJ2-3	CASMTGQTDTQYF	TGCGCCAGCATGACAGGGCAGACGGATACGCAGTATTTT
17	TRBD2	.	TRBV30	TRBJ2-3	CAWSAMTSGRATDTQYF	TGTGCCTGGAGCGCAATGACTAGCGGGAGGGCTACAGATACGCAGTATTTT
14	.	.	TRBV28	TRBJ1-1	CASSLFAENTEAFF	TGTGCCAGCAGTTTATTCGCGGAGAACACTGAAGCTTTCTTT
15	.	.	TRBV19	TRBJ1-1	CASSMAPQGGTEAFF	TGTGCCAGTAGTATGGCGCCCCAAGGCGGCACTGAAGCTTTCTTT
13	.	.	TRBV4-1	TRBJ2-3	CASSHSVTDTQYF	TGCGCCAGCAGCCACAGTGTCACAGATACGCAGTATTTT
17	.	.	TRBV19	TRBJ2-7	CASSTPRVPSAPYEQYF	TGTGCCAGTAGTACCCCCCGAGTTCCTAGCGCGCCGTACGAGCAGTACTTC
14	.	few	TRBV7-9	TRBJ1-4	CASSFVGEVEKLFF	TGTGCCAGCAGCTTCGTAGGGGAAGTGGAAAAACTGTTTTTT
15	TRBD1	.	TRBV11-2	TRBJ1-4	CASSPTGGTNEKLFF	TGTGCCAGCAGCCCCACAGGGGGAACTAATGAAAAACTGTTTTTT
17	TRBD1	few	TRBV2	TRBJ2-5	CASSRDREGWSQETQYF	TGTGCCAGCAGCCGGGACAGGGAAGGTTGGAGCCAAGAGACCCAGTACTTC
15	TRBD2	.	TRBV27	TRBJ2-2	CASSLWGLAVGELFF	TGTGCCAGCAGTTTATGGGGACTAGCTGTCGGGGAGCTGTTTTTT
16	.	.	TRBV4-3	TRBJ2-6	CASSLFRAPGANVLTF	TGCGCCAGCAGCCTCTTCAGGGCTCCTGGGGCCAACGTCCTGACTTTC
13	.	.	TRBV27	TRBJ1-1	CASSLWANTEAFF	TGTGCCAGCAGTTTGTGGGCAAACACTGAAGCTTTCTTT
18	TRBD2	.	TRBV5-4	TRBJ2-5	CASSSGGTSGRVIKTQYF	TGTGCCAGCAGCTCGGGGGGGACTAGCGGGCGGGTCATAAAGACCCAGTACTTC
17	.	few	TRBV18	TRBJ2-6	CASSPPREASGANVLTF	TGTGCCAGCTCCCCGCCCAGGGAGGCATCTGGGGCCAACGTCCTGACTTTC
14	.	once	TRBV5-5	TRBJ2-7	CASSLPRDTYEQYF	TGTGCCAGCAGCTTGCCCCGGGATACCTACGAGCAGTACTTC
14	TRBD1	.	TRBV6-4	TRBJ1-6	CASRSDRADSPLHF	TGTGCCAGCAGATCGGACAGGGCGGATTCACCCCTCCACTTT
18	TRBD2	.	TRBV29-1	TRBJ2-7	CSVNDGETSGRSSYEQYF	TGCAGCGTGAACGACGGAGAAACCAGCGGGAGGTCCTCCTACGAGCAGTACTTC
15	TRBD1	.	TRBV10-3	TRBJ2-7	CAISGTGQGIYEQYF	TGTGCCATCAGTGGGACAGGACAGGGGATATACGAGCAGTACTTC
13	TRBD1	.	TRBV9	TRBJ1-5	CASSNRGEQPQHF	TGTGCCAGCAGCAACAGGGGAGAACAGCCCCAGCATTTT
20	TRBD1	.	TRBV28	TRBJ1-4	CASSPSGQALTFATNEKLFF	TGTGCCAGCAGTCCCTCGGGACAGGCGTTAACCTTTGCAACTAATGAAAAACTGTTTTTT
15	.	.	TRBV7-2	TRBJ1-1	CASTQGVGVNTEAFF	TGTGCCAGCACCCAGGGCGTGGGCGTGAACACTGAAGCTTTCTTT
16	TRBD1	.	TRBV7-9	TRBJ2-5	CASSFASRDRQETQYF	TGTGCCAGCAGCTTCGCATCCCGGGACAGACAAGAGACCCAGTACTTC
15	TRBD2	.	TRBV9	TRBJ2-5	CASSVAVGRPETQYF	TGTGCCAGCAGCGTAGCTGTCGGGAGGCCGGAGACCCAGTACTTC
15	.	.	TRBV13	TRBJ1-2	CASSLHPGREYGYTF	TGTGCCAGCAGCCTACATCCGGGACGGGAGTATGGCTACACCTTC
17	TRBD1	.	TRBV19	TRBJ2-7	CASSIDVRPDRTYEQYF	TGTGCCAGTAGTATAGATGTCCGTCCGGACAGGACCTACGAGCAGTACTTC
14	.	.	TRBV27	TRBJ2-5	CASSSQDSRETQYF	TGTGCCAGCAGTTCCCAGGACAGTAGAGAGACCCAGTACTTC
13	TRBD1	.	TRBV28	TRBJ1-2	CASSQGVNYGYTF	TGTGCCAGCAGCCAGGGGGTTAACTATGGCTACACCTTC
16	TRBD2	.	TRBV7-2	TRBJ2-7	CASSPEERGSSYEQYF	TGTGCCAGCAGCCCAGAGGAGCGGGGGTCTTCCTACGAGCAGTACTTC
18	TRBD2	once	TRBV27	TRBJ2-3	CASSPPGERGARRYTQYF	TGTGCCAGCAGTCCCCCGGGGGAGCGGGGGGCCCGACGGTATACGCAGTATTTT
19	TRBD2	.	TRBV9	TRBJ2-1	CASSPEGTSGRNTYNEQFF	TGTGCCAGCAGCCCCGAAGGTACTAGCGGGAGGAACACCTACAATGAGCAGTTCTTC
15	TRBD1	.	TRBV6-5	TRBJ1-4	CASSYSRTGPEKLFF	TGTGCCAGCAGTTACTCTCGGACAGGGCCCGAAAAACTGTTTTTT
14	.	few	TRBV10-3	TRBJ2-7	CAISESDQPGEQYF	TGTGCCATCAGTGAGTCAGACCAGCCGGGAGAGCAGTACTTC
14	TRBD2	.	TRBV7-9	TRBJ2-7	CASSTVAGNYEQYF	TGTGCCAGCAGCACCGTAGCGGGAAACTACGAGCAGTACTTC
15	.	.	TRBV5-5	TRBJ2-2	CASSFGSRGTGELFF	TGTGCCAGCAGTTTTGGGTCTAGGGGCACCGGGGAGCTGTTTTTT
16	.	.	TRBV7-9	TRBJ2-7	CASTPIPGAGFNEQYF	TGTGCCAGCACCCCGATCCCAGGGGCAGGGTTCAACGAGCAGTACTTC
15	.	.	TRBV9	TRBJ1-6	CASSARRGENSPLHF	TGTGCCAGCAGCGCCAGGCGGGGGGAAAATTCACCCCTCCACTTT
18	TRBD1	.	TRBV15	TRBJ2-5	CATSLKGRQGPRQETQYF	TGTGCCACCAGCCTAAAGGGAAGACAGGGGCCAAGACAAGAGACCCAGTACTTC
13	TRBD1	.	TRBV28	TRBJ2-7	CATHRQGTYEQYF	TGTGCCACCCATCGACAGGGAACCTACGAGCAGTACTTC
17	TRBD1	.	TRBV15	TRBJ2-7	CATSRSAPGQEFYEQYF	TGTGCCACCAGCAGATCAGCTCCGGGACAGGAGTTTTACGAGCAGTACTTC
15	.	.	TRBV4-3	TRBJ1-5	CASSQGQGSNQPQHF	TGCGCCAGCAGCCAAGGGCAGGGTAGCAATCAGCCCCAGCATTTT